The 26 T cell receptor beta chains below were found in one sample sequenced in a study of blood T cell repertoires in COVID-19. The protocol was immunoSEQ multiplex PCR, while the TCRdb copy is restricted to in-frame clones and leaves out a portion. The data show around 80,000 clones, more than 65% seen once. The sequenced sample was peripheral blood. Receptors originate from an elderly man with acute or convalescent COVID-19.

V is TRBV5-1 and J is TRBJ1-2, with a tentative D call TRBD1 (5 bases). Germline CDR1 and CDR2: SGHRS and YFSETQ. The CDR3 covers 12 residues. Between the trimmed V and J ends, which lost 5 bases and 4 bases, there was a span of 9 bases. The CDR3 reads CASRRDSYGYTF. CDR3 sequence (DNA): TGCGCCAGCAGGCGTGACAGCTATGGCTACACCTTC.

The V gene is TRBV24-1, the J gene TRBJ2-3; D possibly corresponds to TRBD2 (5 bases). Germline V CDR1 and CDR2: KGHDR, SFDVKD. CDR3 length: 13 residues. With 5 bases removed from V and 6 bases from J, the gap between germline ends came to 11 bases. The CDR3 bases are TGTGCCACCAGTGCGGGGTCCGATGATACGCAGTATTTT. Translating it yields CATSAGSDDTQYF.

CDR3 sequence reads: CASSEDGTTAKTQYF. The CDR3 DNA reads as TGTGCCAGCAGTGAAGATGGGACTACGGCCAAGACCCAGTACTTC. The chain combines TRBV2 with TRBJ2-5, with 7 bases identical to TRBD2. Germline V gives CDR1 SNHLY, CDR2 FYNNEI. Trimming took 1 base from V and 6 from J; bases not matched to a gene: 8. The CDR3 consists of 15 residues. Filled out from reference TRBV2 and TRBJ2-5, the complete variable domain reads EPEVTQTPSHQVTQMGQEVILRCVPISNHLYFYWYRQILGQKVEFLVSFYNNEISEKSEIFDDQFSVERPDGSNFTLKIRSTKLEDSAMYFCASSEDGTTAKTQYFGPGTRLLVL.

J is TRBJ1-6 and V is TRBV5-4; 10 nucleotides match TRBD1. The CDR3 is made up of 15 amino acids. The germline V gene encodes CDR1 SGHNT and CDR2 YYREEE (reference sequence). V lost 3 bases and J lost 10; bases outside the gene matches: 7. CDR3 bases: TGTGCCAGCAGCTCGGACAGGGGGTTCGGATCACCCCTCCACTTT. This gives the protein CASSSDRGFGSPLHF.

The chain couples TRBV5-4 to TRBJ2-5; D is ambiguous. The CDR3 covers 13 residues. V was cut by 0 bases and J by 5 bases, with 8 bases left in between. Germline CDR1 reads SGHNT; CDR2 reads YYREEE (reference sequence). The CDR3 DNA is TGTGCCAGCAGCTTGGTTCCTGCGGAGACCCAGTACTTC. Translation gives CASSLVPAETQYF.

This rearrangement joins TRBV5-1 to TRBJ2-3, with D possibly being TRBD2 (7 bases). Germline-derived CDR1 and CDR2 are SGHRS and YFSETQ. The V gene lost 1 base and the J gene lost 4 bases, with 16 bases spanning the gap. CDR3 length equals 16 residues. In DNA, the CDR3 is TGCGCCAGCAGCTTGCCGGGGGCGGGGGTCTCAGATACGCAGTATTTT. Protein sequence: CASSLPGAGVSDTQYF.

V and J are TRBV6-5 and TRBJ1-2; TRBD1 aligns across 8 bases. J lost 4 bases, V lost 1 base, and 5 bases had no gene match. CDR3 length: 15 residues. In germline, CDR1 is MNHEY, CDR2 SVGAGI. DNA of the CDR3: TGTGCCAGCAGTTACTGGACAGGGAGTAGCTATGGCTACACCTTC. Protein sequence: CASSYWTGSSYGYTF.

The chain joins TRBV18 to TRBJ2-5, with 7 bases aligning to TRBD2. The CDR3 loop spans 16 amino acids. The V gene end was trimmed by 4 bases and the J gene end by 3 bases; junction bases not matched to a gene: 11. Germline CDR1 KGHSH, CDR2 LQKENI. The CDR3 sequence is CASSQSATGTKETQYF. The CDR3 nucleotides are TGTGCCAGCTCACAAAGCGCTACCGGGACTAAAGAGACCCAGTACTTC.

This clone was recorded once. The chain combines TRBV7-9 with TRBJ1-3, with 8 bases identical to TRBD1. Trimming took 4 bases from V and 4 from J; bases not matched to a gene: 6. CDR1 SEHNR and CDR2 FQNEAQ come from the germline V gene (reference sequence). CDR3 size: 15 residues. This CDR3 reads CASSSRGRAGNTIYF. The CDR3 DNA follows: TGTGCCAGCAGCTCCAGGGGGCGCGCAGGAAACACCATATATTTT.

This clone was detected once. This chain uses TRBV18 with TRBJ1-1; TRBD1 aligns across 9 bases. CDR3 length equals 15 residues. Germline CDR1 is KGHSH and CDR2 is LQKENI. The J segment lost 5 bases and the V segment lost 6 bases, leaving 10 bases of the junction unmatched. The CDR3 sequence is CASSRGQGSGTEAFF. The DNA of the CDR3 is TGTGCCAGCTCCCGAGGACAGGGGTCGGGGACTGAAGCTTTCTTT.

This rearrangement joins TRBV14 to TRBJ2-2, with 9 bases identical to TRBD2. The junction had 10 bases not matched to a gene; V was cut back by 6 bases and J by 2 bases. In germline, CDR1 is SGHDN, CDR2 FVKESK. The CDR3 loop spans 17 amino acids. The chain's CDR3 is CASSASGAPINTGELFF. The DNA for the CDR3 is TGTGCCAGCAGTGCTAGCGGGGCTCCTATAAACACCGGGGAGCTGTTTTTT.

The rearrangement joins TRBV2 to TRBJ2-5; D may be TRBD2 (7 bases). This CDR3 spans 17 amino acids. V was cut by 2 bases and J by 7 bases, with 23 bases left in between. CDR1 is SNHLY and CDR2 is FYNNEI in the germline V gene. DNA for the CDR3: TGTGCCAGCAGTGAAAGTCGTGGGGGGGCCGGGGATGGGACCCAGTACTTC. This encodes CASSESRGGAGDGTQYF.

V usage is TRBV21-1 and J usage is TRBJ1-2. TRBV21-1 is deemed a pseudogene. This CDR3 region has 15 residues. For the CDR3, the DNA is TGTGCCAGCAGCTCTGGGGGAGGAGGAGAGTATGGCTACACCTTC. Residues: CASSSGGGGEYGYTF.

DNA of the CDR3: TGTGCCAGCAGTCCTTCGACAGGGGGCAATTCACCCCTCCACTTT. It codes for CASSPSTGGNSPLHF. The V and J genes are TRBV2 and TRBJ1-6, with 10 bases identical to TRBD1. CDR3 size: 15 residues. After removal of 5 bases from V and 7 bases from J, the junction contained 5 bases not matched to a gene. Germline V gene lookup returns CDR1 SNHLY and CDR2 FYNNEI.

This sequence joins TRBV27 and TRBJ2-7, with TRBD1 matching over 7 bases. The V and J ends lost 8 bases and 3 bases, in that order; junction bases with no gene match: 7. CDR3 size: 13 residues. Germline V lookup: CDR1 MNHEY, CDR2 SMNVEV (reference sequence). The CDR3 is CASGTTGRYEQYF. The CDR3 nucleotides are TGTGCCAGCGGGACGACAGGGCGCTACGAGCAGTACTTC.

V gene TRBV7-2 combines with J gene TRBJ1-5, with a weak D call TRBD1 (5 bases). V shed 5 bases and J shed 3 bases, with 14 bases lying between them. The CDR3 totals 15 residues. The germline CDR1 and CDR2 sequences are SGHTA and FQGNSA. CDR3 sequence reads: CASSADSIVNQPQHF. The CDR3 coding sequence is TGTGCCAGCAGCGCAGACAGCATCGTCAATCAGCCCCAGCATTTT.

The CDR3 protein is CASSHIRDEQFF. CDR3 coding DNA: TGCGCCAGCAGCCATATTAGAGATGAGCAGTTCTTC. The chain has TRBV4-1 and TRBJ2-1; D remains unclear. V lost 3 bases and J lost 8, with 8 bases in between. CDR1 is MGHRA, CDR2 YSYEKL, per germline. The CDR3 sequence is 12 residues long.

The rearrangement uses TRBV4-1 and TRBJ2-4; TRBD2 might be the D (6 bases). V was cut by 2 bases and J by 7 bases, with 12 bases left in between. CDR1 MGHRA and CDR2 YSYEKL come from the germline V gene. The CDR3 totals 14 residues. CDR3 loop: CASSQIAGMNIQYF. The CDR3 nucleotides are TGCGCCAGCAGCCAAATCGCGGGGATGAACATTCAGTACTTC.

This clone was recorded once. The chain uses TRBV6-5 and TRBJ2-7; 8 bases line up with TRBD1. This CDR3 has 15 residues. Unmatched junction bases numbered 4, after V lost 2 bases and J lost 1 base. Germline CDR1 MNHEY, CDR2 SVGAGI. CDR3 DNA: TGTGCCAGCAGTTACACTTGGACAGGGTCCTACGAGCAGTACTTC. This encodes CASSYTWTGSYEQYF.

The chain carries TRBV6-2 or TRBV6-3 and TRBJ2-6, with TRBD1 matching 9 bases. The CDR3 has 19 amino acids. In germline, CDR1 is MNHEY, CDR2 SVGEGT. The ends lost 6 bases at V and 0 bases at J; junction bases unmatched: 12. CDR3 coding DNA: TGTGCCAGCAGCCAACTCCCCGGGACAGGGTACTCTGGGGCCAACGTCCTGACTTTC. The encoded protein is CASSQLPGTGYSGANVLTF.

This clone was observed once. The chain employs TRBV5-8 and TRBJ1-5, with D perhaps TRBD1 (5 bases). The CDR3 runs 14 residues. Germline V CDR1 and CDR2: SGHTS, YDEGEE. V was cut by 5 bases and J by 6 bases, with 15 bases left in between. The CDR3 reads CASRSPGSGQPQHF. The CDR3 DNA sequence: TGTGCCAGCAGAAGCCCAGGGTCGGGTCAGCCCCAGCATTTT.

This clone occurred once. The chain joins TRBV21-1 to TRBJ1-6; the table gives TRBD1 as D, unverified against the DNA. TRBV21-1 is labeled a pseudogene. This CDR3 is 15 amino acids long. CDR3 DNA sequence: TGTGCCAGCAATTGGGACAGGGGGTTCAATTCACCCCTCCACTTT. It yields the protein CASNWDRGFNSPLHF.

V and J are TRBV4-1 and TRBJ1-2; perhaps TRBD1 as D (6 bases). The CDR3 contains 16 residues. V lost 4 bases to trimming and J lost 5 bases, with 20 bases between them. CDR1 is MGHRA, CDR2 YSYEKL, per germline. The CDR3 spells CASSRTDSTSSYGYTF. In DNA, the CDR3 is TGCGCCAGCAGCCGTACGGACAGTACCTCCTCTTATGGCTACACCTTC.

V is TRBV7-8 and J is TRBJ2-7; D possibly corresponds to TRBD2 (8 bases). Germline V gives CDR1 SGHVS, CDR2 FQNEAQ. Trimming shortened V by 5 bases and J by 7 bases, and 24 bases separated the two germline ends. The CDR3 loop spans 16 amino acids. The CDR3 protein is CASSRPAGGKGAEQYF. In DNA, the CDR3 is TGTGCCAGCAGCCGGCCCGCGGGAGGTAAGGGGGCGGAGCAGTACTTC.

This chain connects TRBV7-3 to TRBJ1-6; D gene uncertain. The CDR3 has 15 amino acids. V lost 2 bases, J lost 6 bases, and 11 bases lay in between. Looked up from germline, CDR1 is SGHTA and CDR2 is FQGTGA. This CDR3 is CASSLRLAGNSPLHF. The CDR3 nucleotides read TGTGCCAGCAGCTTACGGTTGGCGGGTAATTCACCCCTCCACTTT.

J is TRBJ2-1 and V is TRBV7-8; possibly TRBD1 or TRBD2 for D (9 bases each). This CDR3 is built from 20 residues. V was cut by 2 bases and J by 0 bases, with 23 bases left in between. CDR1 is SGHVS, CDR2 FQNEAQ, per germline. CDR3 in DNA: TGTGCCAGCAGCTTACGGGACAGGGTTAGCGGGGGAACCTCCTACAATGAGCAGTTCTTC. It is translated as CASSLRDRVSGGTSYNEQFF. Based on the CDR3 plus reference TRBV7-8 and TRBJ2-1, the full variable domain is GAGVSQSPRYKVAKRGQDVALRCDPISGHVSLFWYQQALGQGPEFLTYFQNEAQLDKSGLPSDRFFAERPEGSVSTLKIQRTQQEDSAVYLCASSLRDRVSGGTSYNEQFFGPGTRLTVL.